This T cell receptor (beta chain) was profiled in a study of cytomegalovirus exposure and HLA in healthy donors. Study-wide points: High specificity and sensitivity for cytomegalovirus status were reported for the classifier.

V shed 7 bases and J 3 bases; nucleotides not matched to a gene: 11. Germline assignment: CDR1 SEHNR and CDR2 FQNEAQ (reference sequence). The CDR3 has 15 residues. The table lists this clone with a few counts. What it binds is not known. The table came from immunoSEQ multiplex PCR; TCRdb's copy has only in-frame clones and leaves some out. The sample shows a few hundred thousand clones, about 93% of them seen only once. Sequencing was performed on PBMCs. This sequence originates from a young woman in good health and CMV-seronegative. The V call is TRBV7-9, the J call TRBJ2-7; 8 bases map to TRBD1. The CDR3 here is CASTKGGTGGYEQYF. The CDR3 DNA reads as TGTGCCAGCACCAAAGGGGGGACAGGAGGCTACGAGCAGTACTTC.